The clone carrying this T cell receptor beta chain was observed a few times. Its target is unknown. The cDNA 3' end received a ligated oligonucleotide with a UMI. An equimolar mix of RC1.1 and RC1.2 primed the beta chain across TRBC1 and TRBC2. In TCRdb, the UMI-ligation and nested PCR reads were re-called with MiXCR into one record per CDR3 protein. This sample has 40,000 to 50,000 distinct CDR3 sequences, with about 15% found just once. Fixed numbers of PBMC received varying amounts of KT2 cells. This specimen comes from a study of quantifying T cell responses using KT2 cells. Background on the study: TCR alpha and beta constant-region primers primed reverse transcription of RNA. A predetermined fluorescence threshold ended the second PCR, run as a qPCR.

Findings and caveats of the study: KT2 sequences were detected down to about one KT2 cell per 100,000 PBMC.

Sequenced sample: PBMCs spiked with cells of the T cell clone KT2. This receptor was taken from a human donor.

CDR3 protein: CSVSSGGNSPLHF. The CDR3 DNA is TGCAGTGTCTCCAGTGGGGGGAATTCACCCCTCCACTTT. The V and J genes are TRBV29-1 and TRBJ1-6; TRBD1 is a possible D gene (5 bases). Per germline, CDR1 SQVTM and CDR2 ANQGSEA. The CDR3 is made up of 13 amino acids.